These T cell receptor beta chains were read from a single sample in a study of shared T cell receptors in the human thymus. The assay was immunoSEQ multiplex PCR, and TCRdb's table has in-frame clones only and misses some. The profile covers roughly 560,000 clones, with around 78% appearing a single time and 0.013% taken by the ten largest. The data also belong to a second study, concerning human thymus T cells.

The sequenced material came from thymocytes. These receptors were collected from a boy in the first two years of life with a congenital heart defect. Each CDR3 is given with its conserved first and last residue. D genes are given only for firm matches. Some rows have no size entry. The others give once, few or many, or a class for an expanded clone.

cdr3_length d_call j_call clone_size v_call cdr3_aa cdr3_nt
15 TRBD1 TRBJ1-4 . TRBV4-1 CASSQDPTGNEKLFF TGCGCCAGCAGCCAAGATCCGACAGGGAATGAAAAACTGTTTTTT
17 . TRBJ2-7 . TRBV9 CASSAPGGLTPPYEQYF TGTGCCAGCAGCGCCCCCGGCGGCCTAACGCCCCCCTACGAGCAGTACTTC
15 TRBD2 TRBJ2-2 . TRBV7-2 CASSPVGLATGELFF TGTGCCAGCAGCCCAGTGGGACTAGCGACCGGGGAGCTGTTTTTT
17 TRBD2 TRBJ2-5 . TRBV2 CASSEAEAAGHRVTQYF TGTGCCAGCAGTGAAGCGGAAGCAGCGGGGCACCGTGTAACCCAGTACTTC
16 TRBD1 TRBJ1-1 . TRBV2 CASSEASGTGFTEAFF TGTGCCAGCAGTGAAGCCTCCGGGACAGGGTTCACTGAAGCTTTCTTT
19 . TRBJ2-6 . TRBV5-1 CASSLARRGPSSGANVLTF TGCGCCAGCAGCTTGGCCCGCAGGGGCCCCTCCTCTGGGGCCAACGTCCTGACTTTC
17 TRBD1 TRBJ2-7 . TRBV14 CASSPPRSGQGLGEQYF TGTGCCAGCAGCCCCCCGCGTTCGGGACAGGGCCTGGGTGAGCAGTACTTC
14 . TRBJ2-7 . TRBV10-3 CAISESTTGYEQYF TGTGCCATCAGTGAGTCGACTACCGGCTACGAGCAGTACTTC
18 TRBD2 TRBJ2-3 . TRBV4-1 CASSLGTRLAGEEDTQYF TGCGCCAGCAGCCTAGGCACCCGACTAGCGGGAGAGGAAGATACGCAGTATTTT
12 . TRBJ2-7 . TRBV15 CATSSLPGEQYF TGTGCCACCAGTAGTCTCCCGGGCGAGCAGTACTTC
19 TRBD1 TRBJ2-7 . TRBV4-3 CASSPQQGAGVPTSYEQYF TGCGCCAGCAGCCCGCAACAGGGGGCGGGTGTCCCCACCTCCTACGAGCAGTACTTC
15 TRBD2 TRBJ2-7 once TRBV27 CASSELAGGPHEQYF TGTGCCAGCAGTGAACTAGCGGGAGGGCCCCACGAGCAGTACTTC
20 TRBD2 TRBJ2-3 . TRBV4-3 CASSQVSPPPAASGRHTQYF TGCGCCAGCAGCCAAGTATCCCCACCTCCGGCGGCTAGCGGGAGACATACGCAGTATTTT
18 TRBD2 TRBJ2-3 few TRBV5-4 CASRPLPGTSGRGDTQYF TGTGCCAGCAGACCTCTTCCCGGGACTAGCGGGAGGGGTGATACGCAGTATTTT
15 . TRBJ2-3 . TRBV29-1 CSSPGTSMSTDTQYF TGCAGCTCCCCCGGTACTAGTATGAGCACAGATACGCAGTATTTT
14 . TRBJ1-2 . TRBV14 CASSQDFLNYGYTF TGTGCCAGCAGCCAAGATTTCCTTAACTATGGCTACACCTTC
15 . TRBJ2-5 once TRBV4-2 CASSQGSSGPKTQYF TGTGCCAGCAGCCAAGGGTCCAGCGGCCCCAAGACCCAGTACTTC
11 . TRBJ2-7 . TRBV27 CAGSNSYEQYF TGTGCCGGCAGCAACTCCTACGAGCAGTACTTC
18 TRBD1 TRBJ2-7 few TRBV28 CASKPGQGERREDYEQYF TGTGCCAGCAAGCCGGGACAGGGGGAGCGTCGGGAAGACTACGAGCAGTACTTC
13 . TRBJ2-7 . TRBV28 CASTTKASYEQYF TGTGCCAGCACCACTAAGGCTTCCTACGAGCAGTACTTC
17 TRBD2 TRBJ2-1 . TRBV7-2 CASSLEPSGRASQEQFF TGTGCCAGCAGCTTAGAACCTAGCGGGAGGGCCAGCCAGGAGCAGTTCTTC
16 . TRBJ1-1 . TRBV11-2 CASSPRDSRGNTEAFF TGTGCCAGCAGCCCCAGGGACTCCCGGGGGAACACTGAAGCTTTCTTT
17 . TRBJ2-3 . TRBV9 CASSPIPGWSTTDTQYF TGTGCCAGCAGCCCTATTCCAGGGTGGTCTACGACAGATACGCAGTATTTT
13 . TRBJ2-7 . TRBV19 CASSQGNAYEQYF TGTGCCAGTAGCCAGGGTAACGCCTACGAGCAGTACTTC
13 TRBD2 TRBJ2-7 once TRBV29-1 CSVPRRGGNEQYF TGCAGCGTTCCGCGCCGGGGGGGGAACGAGCAGTACTTC
18 TRBD2 TRBJ2-7 . TRBV11-3 CASSCGLAGARSSYEQYF TGTGCCAGCAGCTGCGGACTAGCGGGAGCTCGGAGCTCCTACGAGCAGTACTTC
17 TRBD2 TRBJ2-2 . TRBV5-4 CASSSPGREANTGELFF TGTGCCAGCAGCTCGCCGGGGCGGGAGGCGAACACCGGGGAGCTGTTTTTT
14 . TRBJ1-2 once TRBV4-3 CASSQDSRVQGYTF TGCGCCAGCAGCCAAGATAGCAGGGTTCAGGGCTACACCTTC
16 TRBD2 TRBJ2-1 few TRBV28 CASSLGGLAMNNEQFF TGTGCCAGCAGTTTAGGGGGACTAGCGATGAACAATGAGCAGTTCTTC
13 TRBD1 TRBJ1-2 . TRBV11-1 CASSQTGESGYTF TGTGCCAGCAGCCAAACAGGGGAGAGCGGCTACACCTTC
13 TRBD1 TRBJ1-1 . TRBV7-9 CASRADRGTEAFF TGTGCCAGCAGGGCCGACAGGGGCACTGAAGCTTTCTTT
19 . TRBJ2-7 . TRBV14 CASSPRGGVGGGLRNEQYF TGTGCCAGCAGCCCCCGTGGGGGGGTAGGGGGAGGCCTTAGGAACGAGCAGTACTTC
17 TRBD1 TRBJ1-2 . TRBV7-2 CASSARDRSPNPYGYTF TGTGCCAGCAGCGCGCGGGACAGGTCCCCCAATCCTTATGGCTACACCTTC
15 . TRBJ1-1 . TRBV7-2 CASSRGPGEFTEAFF TGTGCCAGCAGCCGCGGTCCAGGGGAATTCACTGAAGCTTTCTTT
15 . TRBJ1-1 . TRBV5-4 CASSSGGGAITEAFF TGTGCCAGCAGCTCTGGGGGGGGCGCGATAACTGAAGCTTTCTTT
15 . TRBJ2-5 . TRBV29-1 CSPTGEELVKETQYF TGCAGCCCGACCGGGGAGGAGTTAGTAAAGGAGACCCAGTACTTC
15 TRBD1 TRBJ2-1 . TRBV5-1 CASSLAGQGAYEQFF TGCGCCAGCAGCTTGGCGGGACAGGGGGCGTATGAGCAGTTCTTC
18 TRBD2 TRBJ2-7 . TRBV9 CASSVGIATSGDTYEQYF TGTGCCAGCAGCGTAGGGATCGCGACTAGCGGGGACACCTACGAGCAGTACTTC
19 TRBD2 TRBJ2-3 . TRBV28 CASSPGTSGRAEDTDTQYF TGTGCCAGCAGCCCCGGGACTAGCGGGAGGGCCGAGGACACAGATACGCAGTATTTT
14 TRBD1 TRBJ1-4 few TRBV28 CASSLWDRGEKLFF TGTGCCAGCAGTTTATGGGACAGGGGGGAAAAACTGTTTTTT
17 TRBD1 TRBJ2-2 few TRBV5-1 CASSFGPGTVITGELFF TGCGCCAGCAGCTTTGGCCCAGGGACAGTAATCACCGGGGAGCTGTTTTTT
16 . TRBJ2-7 . TRBV5-4 CASSLAPTRALYEQYF TGTGCCAGCAGCTTGGCACCTACCAGGGCCCTCTACGAGCAGTACTTC
15 . TRBJ1-4 . TRBV9 CASSVAAGADEKLFF TGTGCCAGCAGCGTAGCTGCGGGGGCAGATGAAAAACTGTTTTTT
17 . TRBJ1-3 . TRBV7-2 CASSPALQGSTGNTIYF TGTGCCAGCAGCCCAGCCCTTCAGGGGAGTACTGGAAACACCATATATTTT
12 . TRBJ2-1 . TRBV29-1 CSVETVYNEQFF TGCAGCGTTGAGACAGTATACAATGAGCAGTTCTTC
18 TRBD2 TRBJ2-7 . TRBV7-9 CASSLRTSGSHNSYEQYF TGTGCCAGCAGCCTAAGGACTAGCGGGAGCCACAACTCCTACGAGCAGTACTTC
16 TRBD2 TRBJ2-1 . TRBV19 CASSIQGLAVYNEQFF TGTGCCAGTAGTATACAAGGACTAGCGGTCTACAATGAGCAGTTCTTC
14 . TRBJ1-1 few TRBV30 CAWKRFRGDTEAFF TGTGCCTGGAAGCGATTCCGGGGAGACACTGAAGCTTTCTTT
15 TRBD1 TRBJ2-7 . TRBV11-2 CASSYRRQGANEQYF TGTGCCAGCAGCTACCGCAGACAGGGGGCCAACGAGCAGTACTTC
18 . TRBJ1-3 . TRBV5-1 CASSLAPRGLSSGNTIYF TGCGCCAGCAGCTTGGCTCCTCGGGGGTTGAGCTCTGGAAACACCATATATTTT
16 TRBD2 TRBJ2-5 . TRBV4-1 CASSQDSAGVGETQYF TGCGCCAGCAGCCAAGATTCAGCGGGAGTTGGGGAGACCCAGTACTTC
15 TRBD2 TRBJ2-3 . TRBV4-1 CASSRMFSGRDTQYF TGCGCCAGCAGCCGCATGTTTAGCGGGAGGGATACGCAGTATTTT
15 TRBD2 TRBJ2-7 . TRBV7-8 CASSKWGGGSYEQYF TGTGCCAGCAGCAAGTGGGGCGGGGGCTCCTACGAGCAGTACTTC
13 . TRBJ2-7 . TRBV4-3 CASAQGFSYEQYF TGCGCCAGCGCCCAGGGGTTCTCCTACGAGCAGTACTTC
15 . TRBJ2-7 once TRBV7-9 CASSLERETSYEQYF TGTGCCAGCAGCTTAGAGAGGGAGACCTCCTACGAGCAGTACTTC
14 TRBD1 TRBJ2-2 few TRBV27 CASSVNRGPGELFF TGTGCCAGCAGCGTTAACAGGGGTCCCGGGGAGCTGTTTTTT
17 TRBD2 TRBJ2-3 . TRBV7-2 CASSDRGLAGGTDTQYF TGTGCCAGCAGCGACCGGGGGCTAGCGGGAGGCACAGATACGCAGTATTTT
15 TRBD1 TRBJ1-5 . TRBV25-1 CASSTGTDLNQPQHF TGTGCCAGCAGTACCGGGACAGACCTTAATCAGCCCCAGCATTTT
15 . TRBJ2-1 . TRBV5-1 CASSPEGSSYNEQFF TGCGCCAGCAGCCCGGAGGGGAGCTCCTACAATGAGCAGTTCTTC